The present T cell receptor beta chain was sequenced within a study of control samples from healthy donors and cancer patients. Generated by immunoSEQ multiplex PCR, the TCRdb table keeps only in-frame clones and is missing some. The table includes some 130,000 clones, more than 70% detected once. Germline V gene data show CDR1 as SGHDT and CDR2 as YYEEEE. Trimming shortened V by 1 base and J by 3 bases, and 22 bases separated the two germline ends. The CDR3 extends over 18 amino acids. This clone was observed a single time. The chain carries TRBV5-6 and TRBJ1-2; D possibly corresponds to TRBD1 (5 bases). The TCR sequence derives from a man aged 35 to 55 in good health. Sequenced input: blood. The CDR3 reads CASSLLEWMGLAYYGYTF. CDR3 coding DNA: TGTGCCAGCAGCTTGTTGGAGTGGATGGGGCTGGCTTACTATGGCTACACCTTC. Full variable domain (remainder filled in from reference TRBV5-6 and TRBJ1-2): DAGVTQSPTHLIKTRGQQVTLRCSPKSGHDTVSWYQQALGQGPQFIFQYYEEEERQRGNFPDRFSGHQFPNYSSELNVNALLLGDSALYLCASSLLEWMGLAYYGYTFGSGTRLTVV.